This is a list of T cell receptor beta chains from one sample in a study of cytomegalovirus exposure and HLA in healthy donors. Generated by immunoSEQ multiplex PCR, the TCRdb table keeps only in-frame clones and is missing some. Here the sample spans approximately 100,000 clones, 60% to 80% being singletons. The sample taken for sequencing was PBMCs. These receptor sequences come from a woman aged 18-29 years in good health and CMV-seropositive. Both conserved end residues are part of each CDR3. The order of the fields is D gene, clone size, V gene, J gene, CDR3 protein, CDR3 DNA. A D gene is named only where the DNA matches it firmly. Some rows mark clone size as missing; the rest say once, few, many or name a class of expanded clone.

>TRBD1|.|TRBV19|TRBJ2-7
CASSLIPGQGQYF
TGTGCCAGTAGTCTAATCCCGGGACAGGGTCAGTACTTC
>TRBD1|once|TRBV30|TRBJ2-7
CAWNPDRDVYEQYF
TGTGCCTGGAACCCCGACAGGGACGTTTACGAGCAGTACTTC
>.|few|TRBV28|TRBJ1-2
CASSLTDYGYTF
TGTGCCAGCAGTTTGACAGACTATGGCTACACCTTC
>.|.|TRBV27|TRBJ2-1
CASSIEFYNEQFF
TGTGCCAGCAGTATAGAGTTCTACAATGAGCAGTTCTTC
>TRBD2|few|TRBV5-6|TRBJ2-7
CASSFFLADLSYEQYF
TGTGCCAGCAGCTTCTTTCTAGCGGACCTCTCCTACGAGCAGTACTTC
>.|.|TRBV28|TRBJ2-5
CASSLQAVRETQYF
TGTGCCAGCAGTTTACAGGCAGTGCGAGAGACCCAGTACTTC
>TRBD2|.|TRBV4-2|TRBJ2-7
CASSQDSSGSYEQYF
TGTGCCAGCAGCCAAGATTCTAGCGGGAGTTACGAGCAGTACTTC
>TRBD2|.|TRBV9|TRBJ2-7
CASSESGNGFDEQYF
TGTGCCAGCAGTGAAAGCGGGAACGGGTTCGACGAGCAGTACTTC
>TRBD1|.|TRBV30|TRBJ1-6
CAWGTGVVGNSPLHF
TGTGCCTGGGGTACAGGGGTGGTAGGGAATTCACCCCTCCACTTT
>.|few|TRBV7-6|TRBJ2-3
CASSGKRTTSTDTQYF
TGTGCCAGCAGCGGCAAAAGGACTACAAGCACAGATACGCAGTATTTT